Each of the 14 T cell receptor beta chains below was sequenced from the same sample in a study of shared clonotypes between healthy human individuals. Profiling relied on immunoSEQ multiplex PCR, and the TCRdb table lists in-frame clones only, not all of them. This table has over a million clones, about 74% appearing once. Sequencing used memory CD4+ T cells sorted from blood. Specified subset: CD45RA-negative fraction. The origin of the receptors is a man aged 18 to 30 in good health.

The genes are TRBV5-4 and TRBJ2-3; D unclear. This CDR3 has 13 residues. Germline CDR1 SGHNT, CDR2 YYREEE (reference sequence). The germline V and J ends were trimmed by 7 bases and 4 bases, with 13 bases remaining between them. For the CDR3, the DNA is TGTGCCAGCCTTGACGCTAGGGCAGATACGCAGTATTTT. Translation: CASLDARADTQYF.

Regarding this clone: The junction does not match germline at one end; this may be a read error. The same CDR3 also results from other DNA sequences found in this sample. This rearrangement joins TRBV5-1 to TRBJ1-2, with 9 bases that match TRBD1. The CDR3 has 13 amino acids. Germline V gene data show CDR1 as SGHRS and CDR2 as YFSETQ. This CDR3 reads CASSQQGASGYTF. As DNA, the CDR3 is TGCGCCAGCAGCCAACAGGGGGCAAGTGGCTACACTTTC.

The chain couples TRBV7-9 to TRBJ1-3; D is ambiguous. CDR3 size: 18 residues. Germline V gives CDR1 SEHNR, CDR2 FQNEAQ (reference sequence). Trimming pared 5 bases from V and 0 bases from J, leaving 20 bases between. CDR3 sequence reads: CASSLTNLMGFSGNTIYF. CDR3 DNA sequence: TGTGCCAGCAGCCTTACTAACCTAATGGGGTTCTCTGGAAACACCATATATTTT. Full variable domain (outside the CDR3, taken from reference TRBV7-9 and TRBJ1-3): DTGVSQNPRHKITKRGQNVTFRCDPISEHNRLYWYRQTLGQGPEFLTYFQNEAQLEKSRLLSDRFSAERPKGSFSTLEIQRTEQGDSAMYLCASSLTNLMGFSGNTIYFGEGSWLTVV.

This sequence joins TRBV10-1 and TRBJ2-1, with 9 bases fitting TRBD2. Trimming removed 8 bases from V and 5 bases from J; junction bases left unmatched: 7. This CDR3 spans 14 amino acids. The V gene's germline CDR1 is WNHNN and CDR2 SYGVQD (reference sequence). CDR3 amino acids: CASGIAGEHNEQFF. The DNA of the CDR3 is TGCGCCAGCGGGATAGCGGGGGAGCACAATGAGCAGTTCTTC.

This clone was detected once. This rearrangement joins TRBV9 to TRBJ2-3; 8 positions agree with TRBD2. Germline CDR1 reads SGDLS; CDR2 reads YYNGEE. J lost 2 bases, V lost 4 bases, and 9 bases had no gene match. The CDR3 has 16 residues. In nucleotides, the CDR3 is TGTGCCAGCAGCCCTTTCTTAGCGGGGTCCACAGATACGCAGTATTTT. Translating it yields CASSPFLAGSTDTQYF.

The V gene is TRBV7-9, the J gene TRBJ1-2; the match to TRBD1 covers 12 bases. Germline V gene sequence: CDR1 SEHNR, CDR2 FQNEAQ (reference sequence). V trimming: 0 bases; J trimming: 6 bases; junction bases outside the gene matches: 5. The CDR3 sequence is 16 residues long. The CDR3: CASSLARDRGQDGYTF. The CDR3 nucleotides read TGTGCCAGCAGCTTAGCCCGGGACAGGGGGCAGGATGGCTACACCTTC.

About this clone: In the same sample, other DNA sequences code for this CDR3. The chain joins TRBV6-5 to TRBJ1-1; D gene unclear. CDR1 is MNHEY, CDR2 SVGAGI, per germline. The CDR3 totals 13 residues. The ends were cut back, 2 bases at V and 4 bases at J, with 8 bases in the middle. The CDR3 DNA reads TGTGCCAGCAGTTACGCGGGGAGCACTGAAGCTTTCTTT. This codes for CASSYAGSTEAFF.

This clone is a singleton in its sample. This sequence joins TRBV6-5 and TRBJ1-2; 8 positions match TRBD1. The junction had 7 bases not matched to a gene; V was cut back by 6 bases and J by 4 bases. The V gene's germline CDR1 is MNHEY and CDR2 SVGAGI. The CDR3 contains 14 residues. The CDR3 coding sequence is TGTGCCAGCAGCGTAGGACAGGGACTCTATGGCTACACCTTC. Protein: CASSVGQGLYGYTF.

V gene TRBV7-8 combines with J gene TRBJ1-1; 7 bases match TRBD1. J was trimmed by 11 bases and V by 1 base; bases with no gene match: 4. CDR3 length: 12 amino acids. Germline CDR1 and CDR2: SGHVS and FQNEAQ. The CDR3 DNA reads TGTGCCAGCAGCTTAGAGGGGGCGCCGGCTTTCTTT. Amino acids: CASSLEGAPAFF. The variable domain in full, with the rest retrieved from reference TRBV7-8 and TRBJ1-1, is GAGVSQSPRYKVAKRGQDVALRCDPISGHVSLFWYQQALGQGPEFLTYFQNEAQLDKSGLPSDRFFAERPEGSVSTLKIQRTQQEDSAVYLCASSLEGAPAFFGQGTRLTVV.

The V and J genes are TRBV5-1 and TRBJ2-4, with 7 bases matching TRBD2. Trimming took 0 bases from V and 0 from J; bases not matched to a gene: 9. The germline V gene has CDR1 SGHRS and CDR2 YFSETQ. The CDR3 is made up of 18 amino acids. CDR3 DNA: TGCGCCAGCAGCTTGGGGGCTAGCGGAGAGATAGCCAAAAACATTCAGTACTTC. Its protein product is CASSLGASGEIAKNIQYF.

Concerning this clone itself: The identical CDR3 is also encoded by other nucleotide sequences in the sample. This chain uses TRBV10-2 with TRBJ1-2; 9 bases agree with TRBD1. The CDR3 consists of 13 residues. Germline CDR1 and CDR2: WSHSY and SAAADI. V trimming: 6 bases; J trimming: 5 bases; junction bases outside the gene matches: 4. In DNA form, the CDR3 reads TGCGCCAGCAGCGAACAGGGGGCTTATGGCTACACCTTC. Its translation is CASSEQGAYGYTF.

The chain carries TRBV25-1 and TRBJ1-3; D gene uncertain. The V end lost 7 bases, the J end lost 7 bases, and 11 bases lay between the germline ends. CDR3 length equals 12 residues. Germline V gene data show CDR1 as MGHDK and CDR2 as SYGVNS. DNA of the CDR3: TGTGCCAGCACCCTCAGTGGGAACACCATATATTTT. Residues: CASTLSGNTIYF.

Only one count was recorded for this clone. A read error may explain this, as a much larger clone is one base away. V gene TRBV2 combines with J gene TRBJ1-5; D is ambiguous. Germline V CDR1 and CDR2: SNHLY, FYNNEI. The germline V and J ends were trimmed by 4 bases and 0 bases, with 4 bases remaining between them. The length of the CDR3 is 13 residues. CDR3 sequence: CASSVDSNQPQHF. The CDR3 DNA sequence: TGTGCCAGCAGTGTAGATAGCAATCAGCCCCAGCATTTT.

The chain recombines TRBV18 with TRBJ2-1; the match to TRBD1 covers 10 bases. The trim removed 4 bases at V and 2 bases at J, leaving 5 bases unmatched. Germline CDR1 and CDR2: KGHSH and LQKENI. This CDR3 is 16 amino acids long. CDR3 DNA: TGTGCCAGCTCACTTTCCGGACAGGGGGCCTACAATGAGCAGTTCTTC. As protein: CASSLSGQGAYNEQFF.